What follows are 24 T cell receptor beta chains derived from one specimen sequenced in a study of human T cells and chemical hapten exposure. TCRdb itself ran the RACE reads through MiXCR, one entry per CDR3 protein. Of some 84,000 distinct CDR3 sequences listed, under 11% were seen once; the top ten hold around 4.7%. Time point here: patch test 2, 6 weeks after DPC sensitization. Treatment given: therapeutic diphenylcyclopropenone sensitization with weekly scalp DPC. The sequencing here drew on whole blood, taken in connection with sensitization to the hapten diphenylcyclopropenone (DPC). The receptor source for this set is a woman between 45 and 60 years old with alopecia areata. Some clones in this sample may be carry-over from other donors' samples.

The J gene is TRBJ2-7, the V gene TRBV14; 11 nucleotides line up with TRBD1. Trimming took 4 bases from V and 2 from J; bases not matched to a gene: 16. The germline V gene encodes CDR1 SGHDN and CDR2 FVKESK. CDR3 length equals 19 residues. The CDR3 reads CASSPLPGTGGTSAYEQYF. The CDR3 nucleotides are TGTGCCAGCAGCCCTCTACCCGGGACAGGGGGGACTAGTGCCTACGAGCAGTACTTC.

The chain couples TRBV14 to TRBJ1-2; D may be TRBD1 (5 bases). Trimming left V 4 bases short and J 1 base short, with 16 bases between. CDR1 is SGHDN, CDR2 FVKESK, per germline. This CDR3 has 16 residues. The CDR3 reads CASSPHDGAINYGYTF. In DNA, the CDR3 is TGTGCCAGCAGCCCGCACGACGGGGCGATTAACTATGGCTACACCTTC.

This clonotype occurred many times. The chain employs TRBV3-1 and TRBJ2-1, with 10 bases that match TRBD2. V trimming: 0 bases; J trimming: 8 bases; junction bases outside the gene matches: 10. The length of the CDR3 is 17 residues. Germline CDR1 and CDR2: LGHDT and YNNKEL (reference sequence). CDR3 nucleotide sequence: TGTGCCAGCAGCCAAGAGTTCTGGACTAGCGGAACCCATGAGCAGTTCTTC. Translation: CASSQEFWTSGTHEQFF.

The J gene is TRBJ1-6, the V gene TRBV4-1; no definite D call. The V end was cut by 4 bases, the J end by 0 bases, with 4 bases between. The germline gives CDR1 MGHRA, CDR2 YSYEKL. The CDR3 contains 14 residues. DNA of the CDR3: TGCGCCAGCAGCCTCAGCTCCTATAATTCACCCCTCCACTTT. Protein sequence: CASSLSSYNSPLHF.

In its sample, this clonotype was seen many times. V gene TRBV24-1 combines with J gene TRBJ2-2, with TRBD1 identical over 9 bases. Per germline, CDR1 KGHDR and CDR2 SFDVKD. The CDR3 is made up of 15 amino acids. V trimming: 7 bases; J trimming: 0 bases; junction bases outside the gene matches: 2. The CDR3 sequence: CATRGQGSNTGELFF. The DNA of the CDR3 is TGTGCCACCAGGGGACAGGGTTCGAACACCGGGGAGCTGTTTTTT.

This clonotype was found many times. The chain links TRBV6-6 to TRBJ1-4, with D unclear. Trimming stripped 0 bases from V and 5 bases from J, with 7 bases between. This CDR3 spans 14 amino acids. Germline loops: CDR1 MNHNY, CDR2 SVGAGI (reference sequence). CDR3 bases: TGTGCCAGCAGTTACTCGGGCCGAAATGAAAAACTGTTTTTT. Translating gives CASSYSGRNEKLFF.

The chain recombines TRBV19 with TRBJ1-5; unclear D gene. The CDR3 runs to 18 residues. V shed 1 base and J shed 0 bases, with 16 bases lying between them. Germline V lookup: CDR1 LNHDA, CDR2 SQIVND (reference sequence). The CDR3 is CASSIGGNVRYSNQPQHF. The CDR3 DNA is TGTGCCAGTAGTATAGGGGGAAATGTGAGATATAGCAATCAGCCCCAGCATTTT.

This clonotype showed up many times. The chain is built from TRBV23-1 and TRBJ1-4; D is perhaps TRBD1 (6 bases). TRBV23-1 has ORF status, its function being uncertain. This CDR3 has 13 residues. With 4 bases removed from V and 8 bases from J, the gap between germline ends came to 11 bases. The DNA for the CDR3 is TGCGCCAGCAGTCCAGGGGATAGGGAAAAACTGTTTTTT. Translated: CASSPGDREKLFF.

There are many counts of this clonotype. The rearrangement uses TRBV6-1 and TRBJ2-5; 8 positions match TRBD1. J gave up 1 base and V 6 bases, and 1 base lay outside the gene matches. The CDR3 contains 13 residues. Germline loops: CDR1 MNHNS, CDR2 SASEGT. The CDR3 region has the DNA TGTGCCAGCAGGACAGGGGTCCAAGAGACCCAGTACTTC. Amino acids: CASRTGVQETQYF.

This clonotype was seen at least ten times. At one of its ends the junction is not consistent with the germline gene, which may arise from a read error. CDR3 protein: CASTTGTLVRGRDF. The CDR3 DNA reads as TGTGCCAGCACAACCGGGACATTAGTACGGGGGAGGGACTTC. This sequence joins TRBV12-3 or TRBV12-4 and TRBJ2-7, with D tentatively TRBD2 (7 bases). The CDR3 length is 14 residues.

This clonotype was detected a few times. The chain employs TRBV5-1 and TRBJ2-7; D is unresolved. The CDR3 covers 14 residues. Per the germline V gene, CDR1 is SGHRS and CDR2 is YFSETQ. V lost 4 bases to trimming and J lost 4 bases, with 15 bases between them. The DNA for the CDR3 is TGCGCCAGCAGCCCCGGGCTCTCAGGATACGAGCAGTACTTC. Translated: CASSPGLSGYEQYF.

The table lists this clonotype with many counts. Written as DNA, the CDR3 is TGTGCCAGCAGCTTAGAGGCGCCCCTTGGGCAGTACTTC. Protein: CASSLEAPLGQYF. The chain recombines TRBV7-2 with TRBJ2-7, with D uncertain. The CDR3 is made up of 13 amino acids. The germline V gene has CDR1 SGHTA and CDR2 FQGNSA. V lost 1 base to trimming and J lost 9 bases, with 13 bases between them.

This clonotype was seen more than once but under ten times. The chain carries TRBV11-2 and TRBJ2-2, with 8 positions matching TRBD1. CDR3 size: 16 residues. The germline V gene has CDR1 SGHAT and CDR2 FQNNGV. V dropped 3 bases and J dropped 5; count of bases not matched to a gene: 8. The CDR3 loop reads CASSFSRQGATGELFF. CDR3 in DNA: TGTGCCAGCAGCTTCTCCAGGCAGGGGGCAACCGGGGAGCTGTTTTTT.

In its sample, this clonotype was seen many times. The chain links TRBV11-2 to TRBJ1-1; TRBD1 is a possible D gene (5 bases). The CDR3 has 14 residues. V lost 8 bases and J 4 bases, leaving 17 bases between the germline ends. The germline gives CDR1 SGHAT, CDR2 FQNNGV. CDR3 sequence: CASAFLGAGTEAFF. The CDR3 DNA sequence: TGTGCCAGCGCGTTTTTAGGGGCTGGCACTGAAGCTTTCTTT. The whole variable domain, filled in from reference TRBV11-2 and TRBJ1-1, reads EAGVAQSPRYKIIEKRQSVAFWCNPISGHATLYWYQQILGQGPKLLIQFQNNGVVDDSQLPKDRFSAERLKGVDSTLKIQPAKLEDSAVYLCASAFLGAGTEAFFGQGTRLTVV.

This clonotype was seen at least ten times. This rearrangement joins TRBV4-2 to TRBJ2-7; tentative D call: TRBD2 (6 bases). Per germline, CDR1 LGHNA and CDR2 YNFKEQ. V lost 0 bases to trimming and J lost 2 bases, with 11 bases between them. The CDR3 length is 15 residues. CDR3 nucleotides: TGTGCCAGCAGCCAAGAATATGGGGAGGCCTACGAGCAGTACTTC. This sequence encodes CASSQEYGEAYEQYF.

The chain recombines TRBV9 with TRBJ2-1; D unclear. The CDR3 length is 13 residues. CDR1 is SGDLS, CDR2 YYNGEE, per germline. Trimming left V 3 bases short and J 8 bases short, with 12 bases between. For the CDR3, the DNA is TGTGCCAGCAGCGCCCCCTCGGCCCATGAGCAGTTCTTC. This encodes CASSAPSAHEQFF.

This clonotype showed up just a few times. The V gene is TRBV3-1, the J gene TRBJ2-3; 7 bases match TRBD2. Germline CDR1 LGHDT, CDR2 YNNKEL (reference sequence). The CDR3 runs to 18 residues. V lost 3 bases to trimming and J lost 4 bases; unmatched junction nucleotides: 16. The CDR3 sequence is CASSHRGGGSETPDTQYF. The CDR3 region has the DNA TGTGCCAGCAGCCACCGGGGAGGCGGGAGTGAGACCCCAGATACGCAGTATTTT.

About this clonotype: Being one base from a much bigger clone, this may be a read error. This likely comes from a read error, as the CDR3 has no conserved phenylalanine or tryptophan at its end. The J gene is TRBJ1-4, the V gene TRBV7-9; no reliable D call. V dropped 6 bases and J dropped 8 bases, with 13 bases sitting between them. CDR1 and CDR2 from the germline V gene are SEHNR and FQNEAQ (reference sequence). The CDR3 is 13 amino acids. CDR3 DNA: TGTGCCAGCAGTCTCCGGCGGGCGGAAAAACTGTTTCTT. Translated, it gives CASSLRRAEKLFL.

The gene calls are TRBV7-9 and TRBJ2-3; no clear D gene. Trimming stripped 0 bases from V and 9 bases from J, with 7 bases between. This CDR3 contains 12 residues. The germline CDR1 and CDR2 sequences are SEHNR and FQNEAQ (reference sequence). The CDR3 here is CASSLADRTQYF. CDR3 nucleotide sequence: TGTGCCAGCAGCTTAGCAGACCGAACGCAGTATTTT.

The V and J genes are TRBV15 and TRBJ2-7; the match to TRBD1 covers 7 bases. The CDR3 consists of 15 residues. J gave up 6 bases and V 2 bases, and 10 bases lay outside the gene matches. Germline-derived CDR1 and CDR2 are LNHNV and YYDKDF (reference sequence). DNA of the CDR3: TGTGCCACCAGCAGAATTGGGGGCAACAGGGGCGAGCAGTACTTC. Its protein product is CATSRIGGNRGEQYF.

This clonotype was seen many times. The chain links TRBV20-1 to TRBJ2-1; 10 nucleotides line up with TRBD2. In germline, CDR1 is DFQATT, CDR2 SNEGSKA (reference sequence). The V gene end was trimmed by 3 bases and the J gene end by 0 bases; junction bases not matched to a gene: 2. This CDR3 has 15 residues. CDR3 amino acids: CSASLAGVSYNEQFF. CDR3 bases: TGCAGTGCTAGTCTAGCGGGAGTCTCCTACAATGAGCAGTTCTTC.

The CDR3 is CASSESGRSYEQYF. CDR3 in DNA: TGCGCCAGCAGTGAGTCCGGCAGGAGCTACGAGCAGTACTTC. V gene TRBV10-1 combines with J gene TRBJ2-7; D not resolved. Trimming left V 0 bases short and J 3 bases short, with 9 bases between. Germline V gene lookup returns CDR1 WNHNN and CDR2 SYGVQD (reference sequence). This CDR3 is built from 14 residues.

V is TRBV6-6 and J is TRBJ1-2; D possibly corresponds to TRBD1 (6 bases). V was pared by 0 bases and J by 4 bases, with 15 bases between. CDR1 MNHNY and CDR2 SVGAGI come from the germline V gene (reference sequence). The CDR3 extends over 16 amino acids. This CDR3 reads CASSYSNPGQSYGYTF. Written as DNA, the CDR3 is TGTGCCAGCAGTTACTCGAATCCAGGACAGAGCTATGGCTACACCTTC.

This rearrangement joins TRBV6-5 to TRBJ1-1, with D unclear. This CDR3 comprises 16 residues. V was cut by 8 bases and J by 1 base, with 20 bases left in between. Germline CDR1 and CDR2: MNHEY and SVGAGI. CDR3 bases: TGTGCCAGCGTTCCATTGAGGGCATCCCCGAACACTGAAGCTTTCTTT. It is translated as CASVPLRASPNTEAFF.